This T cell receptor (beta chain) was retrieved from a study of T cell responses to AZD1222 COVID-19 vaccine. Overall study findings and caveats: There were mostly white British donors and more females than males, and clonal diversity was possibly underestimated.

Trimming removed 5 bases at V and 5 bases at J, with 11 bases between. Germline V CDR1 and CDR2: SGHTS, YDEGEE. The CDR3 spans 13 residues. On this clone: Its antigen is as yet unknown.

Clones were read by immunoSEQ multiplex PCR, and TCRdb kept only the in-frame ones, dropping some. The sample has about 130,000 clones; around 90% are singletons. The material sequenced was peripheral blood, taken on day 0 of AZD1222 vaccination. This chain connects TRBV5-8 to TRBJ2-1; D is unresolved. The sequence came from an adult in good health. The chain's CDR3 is CASRPLSNNEQFF. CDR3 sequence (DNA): TGTGCCAGCAGACCCTTGAGTAACAATGAGCAGTTCTTC.